What follows is one T cell receptor (beta chain) and its context. CDR3 length: 16 residues. Germline-derived CDR1 and CDR2 are SNHLY and FYNNEI. The J segment lost 4 bases and the V segment lost 6 bases, leaving 10 bases of the junction unmatched. The data belong to a study of T cells in tuberculosis. Profiling relied on immunoSEQ multiplex PCR, and the TCRdb table lists in-frame clones only, not all of them. Among about 30,000 clones listed, approximately 89% were seen once. Time point meaning: new active TB diagnosis, blood taken before or within 7 days of starting treatment. The gene calls are TRBV2 and TRBJ2-2, with 8 nucleotides matching TRBD1. This TCR derives from an adult with tuberculosis. Material: PBMCs, obtained at tuberculosis diagnosis. The DNA for the CDR3 is TGTGCCAGCAGGGACAGGGCTGTAAGAACCACCGGGGAGCTGTTTTTT. This codes for CASRDRAVRTTGELFF.